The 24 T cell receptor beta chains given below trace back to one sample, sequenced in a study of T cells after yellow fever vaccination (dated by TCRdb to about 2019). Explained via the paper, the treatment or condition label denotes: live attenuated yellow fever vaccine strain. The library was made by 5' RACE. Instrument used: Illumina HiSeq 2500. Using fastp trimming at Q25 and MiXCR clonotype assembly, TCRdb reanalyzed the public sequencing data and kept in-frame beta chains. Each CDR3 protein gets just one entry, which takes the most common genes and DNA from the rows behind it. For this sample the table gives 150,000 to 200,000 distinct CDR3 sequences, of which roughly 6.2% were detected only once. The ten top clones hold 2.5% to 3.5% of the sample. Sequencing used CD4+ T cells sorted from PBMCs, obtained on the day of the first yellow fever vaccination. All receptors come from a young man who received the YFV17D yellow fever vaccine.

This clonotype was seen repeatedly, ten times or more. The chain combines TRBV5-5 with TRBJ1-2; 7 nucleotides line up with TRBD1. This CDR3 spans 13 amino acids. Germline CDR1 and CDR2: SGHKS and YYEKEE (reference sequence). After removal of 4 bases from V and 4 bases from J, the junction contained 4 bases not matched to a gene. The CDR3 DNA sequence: TGTGCCAGCAGCGCGGGACAGACCTATGGCTACACCTTC. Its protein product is CASSAGQTYGYTF. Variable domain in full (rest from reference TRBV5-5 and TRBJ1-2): DAGVTQSPTHLIKTRGQQVTLRCSPISGHKSVSWYQQVLGQGPQFIFQYYEKEERGRGNFPDRFSARQFPNYSSELNVNALLLGDSALYLCASSAGQTYGYTFGSGTRLTVV.

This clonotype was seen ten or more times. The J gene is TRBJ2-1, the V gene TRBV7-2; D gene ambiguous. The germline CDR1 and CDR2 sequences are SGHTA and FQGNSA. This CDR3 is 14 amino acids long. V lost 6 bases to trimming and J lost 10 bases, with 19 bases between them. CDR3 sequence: CASSLAPAWAEQFF. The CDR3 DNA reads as TGTGCCAGCAGTCTTGCCCCCGCGTGGGCAGAGCAGTTCTTC.

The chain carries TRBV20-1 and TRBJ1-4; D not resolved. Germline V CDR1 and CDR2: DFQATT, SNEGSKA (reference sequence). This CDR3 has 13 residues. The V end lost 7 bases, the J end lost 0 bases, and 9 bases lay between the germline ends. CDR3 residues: CSVEAPTNEKLFF. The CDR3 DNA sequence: TGCAGTGTTGAGGCCCCAACTAATGAAAAACTGTTTTTT.

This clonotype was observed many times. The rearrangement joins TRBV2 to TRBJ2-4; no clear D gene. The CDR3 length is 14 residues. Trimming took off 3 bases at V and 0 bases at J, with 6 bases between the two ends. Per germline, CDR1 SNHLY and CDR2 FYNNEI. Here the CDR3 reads CASSDWAAKNIQYF. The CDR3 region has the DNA TGTGCCAGCAGTGACTGGGCAGCCAAAAACATTCAGTACTTC. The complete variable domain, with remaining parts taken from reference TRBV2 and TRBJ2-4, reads EPEVTQTPSHQVTQMGQEVILRCVPISNHLYFYWYRQILGQKVEFLVSFYNNEISEKSEIFDDQFSVERPDGSNFTLKIRSTKLEDSAMYFCASSDWAAKNIQYFGAGTRLSVL.

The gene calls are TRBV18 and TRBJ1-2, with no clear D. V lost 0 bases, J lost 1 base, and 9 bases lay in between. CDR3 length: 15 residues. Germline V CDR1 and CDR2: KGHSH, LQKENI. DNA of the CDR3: TGTGCCAGCTCACCACCGGGAGCCTTTAACTATGGCTACACCTTC. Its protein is CASSPPGAFNYGYTF.

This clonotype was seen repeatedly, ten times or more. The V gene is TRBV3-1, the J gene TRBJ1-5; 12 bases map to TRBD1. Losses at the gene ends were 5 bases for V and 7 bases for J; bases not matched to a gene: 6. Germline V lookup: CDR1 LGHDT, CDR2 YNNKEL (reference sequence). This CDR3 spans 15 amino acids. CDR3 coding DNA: TGTGCCAGCAGCTGGGGACAGGGGGCGAGGCAGCCCCAGCATTTT. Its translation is CASSWGQGARQPQHF.

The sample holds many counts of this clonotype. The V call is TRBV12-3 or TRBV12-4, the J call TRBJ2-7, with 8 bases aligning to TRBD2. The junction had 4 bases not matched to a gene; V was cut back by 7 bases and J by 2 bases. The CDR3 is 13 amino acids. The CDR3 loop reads CASTVAGPYEQYF. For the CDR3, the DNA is TGTGCCAGCACCGTAGCGGGACCCTACGAGCAGTACTTC.

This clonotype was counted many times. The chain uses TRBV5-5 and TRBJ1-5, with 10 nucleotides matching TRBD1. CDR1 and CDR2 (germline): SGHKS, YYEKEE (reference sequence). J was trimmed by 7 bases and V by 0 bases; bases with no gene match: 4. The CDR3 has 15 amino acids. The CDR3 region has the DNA TGTGCCAGCAGCTTGGGGGACAGGGGACGGCAGCCCCAGCATTTT. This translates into CASSLGDRGRQPQHF. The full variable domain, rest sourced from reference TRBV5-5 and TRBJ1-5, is DAGVTQSPTHLIKTRGQQVTLRCSPISGHKSVSWYQQVLGQGPQFIFQYYEKEERGRGNFPDRFSARQFPNYSSELNVNALLLGDSALYLCASSLGDRGRQPQHFGDGTRLSIL.

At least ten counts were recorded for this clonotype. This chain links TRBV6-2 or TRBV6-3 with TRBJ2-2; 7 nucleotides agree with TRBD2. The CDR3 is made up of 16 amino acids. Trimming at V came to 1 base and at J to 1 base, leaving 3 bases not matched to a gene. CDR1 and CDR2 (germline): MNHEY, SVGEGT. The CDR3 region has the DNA TGTGCCAGCAGTTACTGGCGGGGGTTGAACACCGGGGAGCTGTTTTTT. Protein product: CASSYWRGLNTGELFF.

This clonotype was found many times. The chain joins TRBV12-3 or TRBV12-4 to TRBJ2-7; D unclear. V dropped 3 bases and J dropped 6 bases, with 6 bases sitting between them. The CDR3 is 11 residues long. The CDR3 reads CASSFGFEQYV. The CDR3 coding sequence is TGTGCCAGCAGTTTCGGCTTCGAGCAGTACGTC.

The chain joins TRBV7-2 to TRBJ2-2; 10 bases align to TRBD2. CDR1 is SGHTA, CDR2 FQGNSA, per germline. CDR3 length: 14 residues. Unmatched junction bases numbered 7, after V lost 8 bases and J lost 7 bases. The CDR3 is CASARAGGGGELFF. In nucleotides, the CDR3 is TGTGCCAGCGCCCGAGCGGGGGGGGGCGGGGAGCTGTTTTTT.

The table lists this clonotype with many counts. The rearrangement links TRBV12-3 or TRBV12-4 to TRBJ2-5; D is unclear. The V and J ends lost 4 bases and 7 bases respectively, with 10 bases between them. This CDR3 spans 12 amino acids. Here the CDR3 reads CASSSQQLTQYF. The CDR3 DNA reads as TGTGCCAGCAGTTCTCAACAGCTGACCCAGTACTTC.

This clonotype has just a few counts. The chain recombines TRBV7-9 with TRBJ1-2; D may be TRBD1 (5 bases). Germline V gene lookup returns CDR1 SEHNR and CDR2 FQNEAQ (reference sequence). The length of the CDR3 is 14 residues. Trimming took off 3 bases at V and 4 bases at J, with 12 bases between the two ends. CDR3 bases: TGTGCCAGCAGCTTTTCCCAGGGAGCCTATGGCTACACCTTC. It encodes CASSFSQGAYGYTF.

The CDR3 coding sequence is TGCAGTGCTAGAGACCACAGGGGGGCAGGCAATGAGCAGTTCTTC. Translated: CSARDHRGAGNEQFF. V is TRBV20-1 and J is TRBJ2-1, with 8 bases fitting TRBD1. The CDR3 consists of 15 residues. The germline gives CDR1 DFQATT, CDR2 SNEGSKA (reference sequence). Trimming removed 0 bases from V and 6 bases from J; junction bases left unmatched: 7.

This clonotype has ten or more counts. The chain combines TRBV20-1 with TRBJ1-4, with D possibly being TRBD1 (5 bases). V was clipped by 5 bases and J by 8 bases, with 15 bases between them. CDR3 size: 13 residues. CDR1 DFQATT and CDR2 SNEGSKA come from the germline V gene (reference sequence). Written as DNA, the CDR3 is TGCAGTGCTTCGGACAACGTGGGGGAAAAACTGTTTTTT. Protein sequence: CSASDNVGEKLFF.

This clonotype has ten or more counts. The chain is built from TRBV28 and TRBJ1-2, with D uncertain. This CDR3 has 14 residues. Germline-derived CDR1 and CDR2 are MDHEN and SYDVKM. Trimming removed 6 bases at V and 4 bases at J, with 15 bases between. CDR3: CASRGIRAGYGYTF. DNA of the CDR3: TGTGCCAGCAGAGGGATTCGGGCTGGCTATGGCTACACCTTC.

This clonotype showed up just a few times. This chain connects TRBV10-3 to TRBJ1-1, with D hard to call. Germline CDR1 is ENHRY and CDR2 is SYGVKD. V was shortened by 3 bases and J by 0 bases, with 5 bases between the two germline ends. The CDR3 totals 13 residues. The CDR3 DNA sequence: TGTGCCATCAGTGAAGAGCTGAACACTGAAGCTTTCTTT. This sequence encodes CAISEELNTEAFF.

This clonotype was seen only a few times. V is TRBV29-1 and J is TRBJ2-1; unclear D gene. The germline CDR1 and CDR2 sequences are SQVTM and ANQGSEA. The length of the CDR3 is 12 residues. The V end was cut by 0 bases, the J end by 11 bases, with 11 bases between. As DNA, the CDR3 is TGCAGCGTTGAAGATCGTAGTGACAAGCAGTTCTTC. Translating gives CSVEDRSDKQFF.

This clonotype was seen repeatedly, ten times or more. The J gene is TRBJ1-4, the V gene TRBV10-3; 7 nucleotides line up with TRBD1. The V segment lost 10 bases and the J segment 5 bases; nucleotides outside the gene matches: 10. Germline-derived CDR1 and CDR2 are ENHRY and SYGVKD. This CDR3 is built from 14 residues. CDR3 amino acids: CATRGTASNEKLFF. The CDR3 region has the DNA TGTGCCACCCGGGGGACAGCGTCCAATGAAAAACTGTTTTTT.

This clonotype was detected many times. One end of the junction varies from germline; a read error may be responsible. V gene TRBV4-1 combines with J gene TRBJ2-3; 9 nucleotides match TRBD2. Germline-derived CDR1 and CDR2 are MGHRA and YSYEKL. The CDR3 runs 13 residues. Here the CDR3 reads CASSASGVDTQYF. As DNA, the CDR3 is TGTGCCAGCAGTGCTAGCGGGGTAGATACGCAGTATTTT.

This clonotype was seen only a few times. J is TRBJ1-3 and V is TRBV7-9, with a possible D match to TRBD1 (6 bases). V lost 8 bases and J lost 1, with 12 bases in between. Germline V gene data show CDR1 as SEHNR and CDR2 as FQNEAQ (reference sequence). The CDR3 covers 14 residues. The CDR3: CASDVGQSGNTIYF. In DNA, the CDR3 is TGTGCCAGCGACGTAGGACAGTCTGGAAACACCATATATTTT.

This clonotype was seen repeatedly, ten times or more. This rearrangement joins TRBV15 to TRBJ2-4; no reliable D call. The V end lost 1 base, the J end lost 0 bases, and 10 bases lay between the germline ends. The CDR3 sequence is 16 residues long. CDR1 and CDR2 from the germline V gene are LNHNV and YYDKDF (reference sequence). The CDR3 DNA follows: TGTGCCACCAGCAGAGGAGGATTTGGAGCCAAAAACATTCAGTACTTC. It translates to CATSRGGFGAKNIQYF. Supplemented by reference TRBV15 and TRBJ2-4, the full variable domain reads DAMVIQNPRYQVTQFGKPVTLSCSQTLNHNVMYWYQQKSSQAPKLLFHYYDKDFNNEADTPDNFQSRRPNTSFCFLDIRSPGLGDTAMYLCATSRGGFGAKNIQYFGAGTRLSVL.

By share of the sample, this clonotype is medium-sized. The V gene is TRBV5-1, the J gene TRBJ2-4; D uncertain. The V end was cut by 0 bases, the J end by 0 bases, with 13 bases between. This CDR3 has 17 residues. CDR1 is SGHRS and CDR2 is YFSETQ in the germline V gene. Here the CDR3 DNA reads TGCGCCAGCAGCTTGGCTTTTGAGAAGGCAGCCAAAAACATTCAGTACTTC. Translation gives CASSLAFEKAAKNIQYF. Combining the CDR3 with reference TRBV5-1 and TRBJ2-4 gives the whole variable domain KAGVTQTPRYLIKTRGQQVTLSCSPISGHRSVSWYQQTPGQGLQFLFEYFSETQRNKGNFPGRFSGRQFSNSRSEMNVSTLELGDSALYLCASSLAFEKAAKNIQYFGAGTRLSVL.

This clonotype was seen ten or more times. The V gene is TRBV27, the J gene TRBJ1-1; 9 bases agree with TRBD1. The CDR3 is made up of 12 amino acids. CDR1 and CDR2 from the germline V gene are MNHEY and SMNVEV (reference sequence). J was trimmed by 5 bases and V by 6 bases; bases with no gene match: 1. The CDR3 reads CASRTGGTEAFF. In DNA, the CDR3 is TGTGCCAGCAGGACAGGGGGGACTGAAGCTTTCTTT.